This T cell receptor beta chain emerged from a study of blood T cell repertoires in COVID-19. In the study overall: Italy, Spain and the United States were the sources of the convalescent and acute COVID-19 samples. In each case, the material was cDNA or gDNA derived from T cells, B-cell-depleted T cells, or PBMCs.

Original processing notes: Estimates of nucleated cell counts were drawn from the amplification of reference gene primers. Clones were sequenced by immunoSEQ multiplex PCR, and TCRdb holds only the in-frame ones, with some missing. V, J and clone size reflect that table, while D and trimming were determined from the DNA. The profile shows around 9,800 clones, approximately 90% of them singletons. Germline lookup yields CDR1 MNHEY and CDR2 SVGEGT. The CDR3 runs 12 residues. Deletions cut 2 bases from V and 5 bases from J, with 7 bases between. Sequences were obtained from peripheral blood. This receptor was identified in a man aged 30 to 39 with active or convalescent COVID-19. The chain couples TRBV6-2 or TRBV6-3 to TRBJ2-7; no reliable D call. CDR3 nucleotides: TGTGCCAGCAGTTACAGATCTAACGAGCAGTACGTC. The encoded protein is CASSYRSNEQYV.